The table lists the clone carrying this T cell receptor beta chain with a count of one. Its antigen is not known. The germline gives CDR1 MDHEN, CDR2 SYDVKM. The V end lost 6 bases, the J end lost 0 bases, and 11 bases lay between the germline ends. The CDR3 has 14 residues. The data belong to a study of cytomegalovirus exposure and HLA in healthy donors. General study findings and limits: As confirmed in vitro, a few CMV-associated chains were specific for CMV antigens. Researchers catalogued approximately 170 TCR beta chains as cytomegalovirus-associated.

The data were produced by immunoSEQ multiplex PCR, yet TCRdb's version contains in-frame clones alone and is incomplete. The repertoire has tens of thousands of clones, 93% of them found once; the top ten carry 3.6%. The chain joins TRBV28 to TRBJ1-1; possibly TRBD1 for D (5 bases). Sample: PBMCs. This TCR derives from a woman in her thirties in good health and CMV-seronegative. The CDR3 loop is CASRRQGLNTEAFF. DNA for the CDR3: TGTGCCAGCAGACGGCAGGGTTTGAACACTGAAGCTTTCTTT.